The clone carrying this T cell receptor beta chain was counted a single time. The antigen is undetermined. The data were obtained in a study of T cell responses to AZD1222 COVID-19 vaccine. Study-wide points: There were mostly white British donors and more females than males, and clonal diversity was possibly underestimated. Baseline seropositivity occurred in only a handful of AZD1222 recipients.

The V and J ends lost 1 base and 2 bases respectively, with 5 bases between them. This CDR3 has 13 residues. Germline lookup yields CDR1 KGHSH and CDR2 LQKENI. Produced via immunoSEQ multiplex PCR; TCRdb's table is partial and in-frame only. The sample has about 92,000 clones; roughly 90% are singletons. The rearrangement joins TRBV18 to TRBJ1-2; no reliable D call. The sample was peripheral blood, taken on day 0 of AZD1222 vaccination. The clonotype comes from an adult in good health. CDR3 in DNA: TGTGCCAGCTCACCACGGGTGAACTATGGCTACACCTTC. Protein: CASSPRVNYGYTF.